These 32 T cell receptor beta chains share one sample of origin, sequenced in a study of PD-1 blockade in classical Hodgkin lymphoma. Repertoires were generated with immunoSEQ multiplex PCR, while TCRdb's copy carries only in-frame clones and drops some. The profile shows some 52,000 clones, roughly 86% of them singletons. The sample's time point: cycle 4 day 1 (C4D1), after six to seven weeks of nivolumab. Brentuximab vedotin exposure varied among the patients, all of whom had relapsed after autologous stem cell transplantation. Sequenced material: peripheral blood mononuclear cells (PBMCs), taken before the fourth cycle of nivolumab. The source of these receptors is a human donor with classical Hodgkin lymphoma.

The V gene is TRBV6-5, the J gene TRBJ2-2, with D possibly TRBD2 on 6 matching bases. The V end lost 6 bases, the J end lost 5 bases, and 10 bases lay between the germline ends. Germline assignment: CDR1 MNHEY and CDR2 SVGAGI. CDR3 length equals 13 residues. The DNA of the CDR3 is TGTGCCAGCAGGCCGACTAGGACCGGGGAGCTGTTTTTT. Translation gives CASRPTRTGELFF.

The chain carries TRBV19 and TRBJ2-7; 9 nucleotides align to TRBD2. Germline V CDR1 and CDR2: LNHDA, SQIVND (reference sequence). V was pared by 5 bases and J by 5 bases, with 7 bases of the junction left unmatched. CDR3 size: 14 residues. The CDR3 region is CASSVSGSRDEQYF. The CDR3 nucleotides are TGTGCCAGTAGTGTTAGCGGGAGTAGGGACGAGCAGTACTTC.

V is TRBV6-5 and J is TRBJ1-4; 7 bases fit TRBD1. Germline lookup yields CDR1 MNHEY and CDR2 SVGAGI. The CDR3 spans 13 residues. With V trimmed by 6 bases and J by 5 bases, 3 bases remained unmatched. This CDR3 is CASRDRSNEKLFF. CDR3 coding DNA: TGTGCCAGCAGGGACAGGTCGAATGAAAAACTGTTTTTT.

The CDR3 DNA follows: TGTGCCAGCGGTCGGACAGGGGTGAACACTGAAGCTTTCTTT. Translating gives CASGRTGVNTEAFF. The rearrangement joins TRBV28 to TRBJ1-1; 9 bases are a match to TRBD1. Germline CDR1 reads MDHEN; CDR2 reads SYDVKM. This CDR3 is built from 14 residues. The trim removed 8 bases at V and 0 bases at J, leaving 4 bases unmatched.

V is TRBV7-8 and J is TRBJ1-4; 10 nucleotides agree with TRBD1. Germline V gives CDR1 SGHVS, CDR2 FQNEAQ. V was clipped by 1 base and J by 2 bases; unmatched bases: 13. The CDR3 loop spans 20 amino acids. The CDR3 spells CASSLGRDRGLSSTNEKLFF. The CDR3, as DNA: TGTGCCAGCAGCTTAGGTCGTGACAGGGGGCTGAGTTCGACTAATGAAAAACTGTTTTTT. The full variable domain, in which reference TRBV7-8 and TRBJ1-4 provide the parts outside the CDR3, is GAGVSQSPRYKVAKRGQDVALRCDPISGHVSLFWYQQALGQGPEFLTYFQNEAQLDKSGLPSDRFFAERPEGSVSTLKIQRTQQEDSAVYLCASSLGRDRGLSSTNEKLFFGSGTQLSVL.

The J gene is TRBJ1-1, the V gene TRBV6-1; possible D gene TRBD1, 6 bases. Germline CDR1 reads MNHNS; CDR2 reads SASEGT. Trimming left V 7 bases short and J 6 bases short, with 9 bases between. CDR3 length: 11 residues. The CDR3 DNA is TGTGCCAGCAACGGACAGTCTGAAGCTTTCTTT. Its protein product is CASNGQSEAFF.

The CDR3 sequence is CASSLAGANYEQYF. The CDR3 nucleotides read TGTGCCAGCAGCTTGGCAGGGGCGAATTACGAGCAGTACTTC. The chain joins TRBV5-5 to TRBJ2-7; D perhaps matches TRBD1 (6 bases). Looked up from germline, CDR1 is SGHKS and CDR2 is YYEKEE (reference sequence). This CDR3 is built from 14 residues. Trimming removed 0 bases at V and 4 bases at J, with 11 bases between.

The V and J genes are TRBV10-3 and TRBJ2-6, with D unresolved. Germline V gene data show CDR1 as ENHRY and CDR2 as SYGVKD. The CDR3 is 14 residues long. V lost 8 bases, J lost 0 bases, and 8 bases lay in between. DNA of the CDR3: TGTGCCATCCGTAGAGACTCTGGGGCCAACGTCCTGACTTTC. It yields the protein CAIRRDSGANVLTF.

The chain couples TRBV14 to TRBJ1-1; 12 bases map to TRBD1. Trimming cost V 7 bases and J 5 bases; bases outside gene matches: 14. The CDR3 covers 17 residues. Germline lookup yields CDR1 SGHDN and CDR2 FVKESK. CDR3 residues: CASKKVGTGGPGTEAFF. CDR3 in DNA: TGTGCCAGCAAGAAAGTGGGGACAGGGGGCCCCGGGACTGAAGCTTTCTTT.

This clone showed up just once. This chain connects TRBV15 to TRBJ1-5; 11 nucleotides line up with TRBD1. V dropped 0 bases and J dropped 7; count of bases not matched to a gene: 8. Germline V gene data show CDR1 as LNHNV and CDR2 as YYDKDF (reference sequence). The CDR3 consists of 17 residues. The CDR3 sequence is CATSRDRRDRGIQPQHF. In DNA form, the CDR3 reads TGTGCCACCAGCAGAGATAGGCGGGACAGGGGGATCCAGCCCCAGCATTTT.

The chain has TRBV6-5 and TRBJ2-5; 15 bases map to TRBD2. CDR1 is MNHEY, CDR2 SVGAGI, per germline. V lost 4 bases, J lost 5 bases, and 2 bases stayed unmatched. CDR3 length: 15 amino acids. This CDR3 is CASSWGTSGRETQYF. In nucleotides, the CDR3 is TGTGCCAGCAGTTGGGGGACTAGCGGGAGGGAGACCCAGTACTTC.

The gene calls are TRBV10-3 and TRBJ2-5; possibly TRBD1 for D (5 bases). The CDR3 length is 13 residues. From germline, CDR1 is ENHRY and CDR2 SYGVKD. V was cut by 4 bases and J by 7 bases, with 13 bases left in between. The CDR3 reads CAISGIGAGTQYF. CDR3 sequence (DNA): TGTGCCATCAGTGGGATAGGGGCCGGGACCCAGTACTTC.

The sample holds one count of this clone. This sequence joins TRBV7-3 and TRBJ2-2; tentative D call: TRBD2 (5 bases). The length of the CDR3 is 18 residues. Per the germline V gene, CDR1 is SGHTA and CDR2 is FQGTGA. The V end was cut by 5 bases, the J end by 6 bases, with 25 bases between. The chain's CDR3 is CASSPTSPRGLAPGELFF. DNA for the CDR3: TGTGCCAGCAGCCCCACATCCCCCCGCGGGCTAGCTCCCGGGGAGCTGTTTTTT.

This clone was observed a handful of times. The chain combines TRBV27 with TRBJ1-6; TRBD1 matches 7 bases. Germline V lookup: CDR1 MNHEY, CDR2 SMNVEV (reference sequence). The CDR3 covers 15 residues. The junction had 3 bases not matched to a gene; V was cut back by 1 base and J by 6 bases. The chain's CDR3 is CASSLWDRSNSPLHF. CDR3 in DNA: TGTGCCAGCAGTTTATGGGACAGATCTAATTCACCCCTCCACTTT.

This chain connects TRBV7-2 to TRBJ2-7, with 15 bases that match TRBD2. The V segment lost 5 bases and the J segment 6 bases; nucleotides outside the gene matches: 8. CDR3 length: 16 amino acids. Germline V CDR1 and CDR2: SGHTA, FQGNSA. The CDR3 DNA reads as TGTGCCAGCAGCCTGGGACTAGCGGGAGGTCTGGGCGAGCAGTACTTC. Translation: CASSLGLAGGLGEQYF.

V usage is TRBV19 and J usage is TRBJ1-5; D unresolved. Germline CDR1 and CDR2: LNHDA and SQIVND (reference sequence). V lost 0 bases, J lost 0 bases, and 15 bases lay in between. This CDR3 is built from 18 residues. The chain's CDR3 is CASSIDLRLGNSNQPQHF. CDR3 bases: TGTGCCAGTAGTATAGACCTAAGGCTTGGAAATAGCAATCAGCCCCAGCATTTT.

The chain is built from TRBV19 and TRBJ1-1; D is unclear. V was cut by 5 bases and J by 5 bases, with 21 bases left in between. This CDR3 is built from 16 residues. Germline V CDR1 and CDR2: LNHDA, SQIVND (reference sequence). CDR3 sequence reads: CASSSPDRSPITEAFF. The CDR3 DNA reads as TGTGCCAGTAGTTCTCCCGACCGCAGTCCGATAACTGAAGCTTTCTTT.

The CDR3 here is CASSLGLAGGYNEQFF. Here the CDR3 DNA reads TGTGCCAGCAGCTTGGGCCTAGCGGGGGGTTACAATGAGCAGTTCTTC. V usage is TRBV11-3 and J usage is TRBJ2-1; 11 positions match TRBD2. The J segment lost 4 bases and the V segment lost 3 bases, leaving 5 bases of the junction unmatched. The CDR3 consists of 16 residues. Germline V CDR1 and CDR2: SGHNT, YENEEA.

CDR3: CSVGQGSHQPQHF. CDR3 bases: TGCAGCGTCGGACAGGGATCGCATCAGCCCCAGCATTTT. The chain uses TRBV29-1 and TRBJ1-5; 8 bases map to TRBD1. From germline, CDR1 is SQVTM and CDR2 ANQGSEA. This CDR3 is built from 13 residues. Losses at the gene ends were 6 bases for V and 5 bases for J; bases not matched to a gene: 6.

The chain carries TRBV19 and TRBJ2-5; D may be TRBD1 or TRBD2 (5 bases each). The CDR3 contains 15 residues. V gave up 3 bases and J gave up 4 bases, with 15 bases separating them. Germline-derived CDR1 and CDR2 are LNHDA and SQIVND (reference sequence). The CDR3: CASSMGLSGAETQYF. DNA for the CDR3: TGTGCCAGTAGTATGGGTCTGTCCGGGGCAGAGACCCAGTACTTC. Together with reference TRBV19 and TRBJ2-5, the CDR3 gives the full variable domain: DGGITQSPKYLFRKEGQNVTLSCEQNLNHDAMYWYRQDPGQGLRLIYYSQIVNDFQKGDIAEGYSVSREKKESFPLTVTSAQKNPTAFYLCASSMGLSGAETQYFGPGTRLLVL.

This clone was seen a few times. This rearrangement joins TRBV25-1 to TRBJ2-7, with D tentatively TRBD1 (5 bases). The V gene lost 8 bases and the J gene lost 2 bases, with 10 bases spanning the gap. The CDR3 runs 12 residues. Germline loops: CDR1 MGHDK, CDR2 SYGVNS. The chain's CDR3 is CASGSGPYEQYF. The CDR3 DNA is TGTGCCAGCGGTTCAGGGCCCTACGAGCAGTACTTC.

This chain joins TRBV6-1 and TRBJ1-5, with no clear D. Trimming pared 3 bases from V and 0 bases from J, leaving 9 bases between. Germline assignment: CDR1 MNHNS and CDR2 SASEGT. CDR3 length: 15 amino acids. Here the CDR3 DNA reads TGTGCCAGCAGTGAGACGGGGTTTAGCAATCAGCCCCAGCATTTT. Its protein product is CASSETGFSNQPQHF.

The chain recombines TRBV7-8 with TRBJ2-1; 9 nucleotides agree with TRBD1. Germline trimming cut 6 bases from V and 8 bases from J; bases unmatched to any gene: 11. Germline CDR1 is SGHVS and CDR2 is FQNEAQ. The CDR3 contains 15 residues. CDR3 sequence reads: CASRPPGQGFDEQFF. The CDR3, as DNA: TGTGCCAGCAGGCCTCCGGGACAGGGTTTCGATGAGCAGTTCTTC.

This sequence joins TRBV28 and TRBJ2-6; TRBD2 is a possible D gene (6 bases). V was pared by 5 bases and J by 0 bases, with 17 bases between. Germline CDR1 reads MDHEN; CDR2 reads SYDVKM. This CDR3 contains 18 residues. The CDR3 sequence is CASSPRGISSSGANVLTF. CDR3 DNA sequence: TGTGCCAGCAGTCCCCGGGGGATTTCTAGCTCTGGGGCCAACGTCCTGACTTTC.

This sequence joins TRBV28 and TRBJ1-1, with TRBD1 matching over 10 bases. This CDR3 has 12 amino acids. After removal of 6 bases from V and 9 bases from J, the junction contained 4 bases not matched to a gene. Germline CDR1 reads MDHEN; CDR2 reads SYDVKM. DNA of the CDR3: TGTGCCAGCAGACAAGACAGGGGGCAAGCTTTCTTT. The encoded protein is CASRQDRGQAFF. Supplemented by reference TRBV28 and TRBJ1-1, the full variable domain reads DVKVTQSSRYLVKRTGEKVFLECVQDMDHENMFWYRQDPGLGLRLIYFSYDVKMKEKGDIPEGYSVSREKKERFSLILESASTNQTSMYLCASRQDRGQAFFGQGTRLTVV.

The CDR3 DNA reads TGTGCCAGCAGTAAATACCCCGGGGAGCTGTTTTTT. It specifies CASSKYPGELFF. The chain recombines TRBV27 with TRBJ2-2; D not certain. CDR3 length: 12 amino acids. V was pared by 5 bases and J by 6 bases, with 7 bases between. CDR1 and CDR2 (germline): MNHEY, SMNVEV (reference sequence).

V and J are TRBV6-5 and TRBJ2-7; perhaps TRBD2 as D (5 bases). This CDR3 is 14 amino acids long. Germline V lookup: CDR1 MNHEY, CDR2 SVGAGI. V shed 0 bases and J shed 1 base, with 7 bases lying between them. CDR3 loop: CASSYSRTSYEQYF. The CDR3 nucleotides are TGTGCCAGCAGTTACTCAAGGACTTCCTACGAGCAGTACTTC.

V gene TRBV13 combines with J gene TRBJ2-7; 10 bases are a match to TRBD2. With 0 bases clipped from V and 3 bases from J, the junction kept 11 bases outside the gene matches. The germline gives CDR1 PRHDT, CDR2 FYEKMQ (reference sequence). CDR3 length: 18 amino acids. CDR3 sequence (DNA): TGTGCCAGCAGCTTAGGCCCTAGCGGGAGTAAAGAGGGCTACGAGCAGTACTTC. Translated, it gives CASSLGPSGSKEGYEQYF.

The chain is built from TRBV19 and TRBJ1-2; D might be TRBD1 (5 bases). The CDR3 covers 12 residues. V was shortened by 5 bases and J by 2 bases, with 6 bases between the two germline ends. CDR1 and CDR2 from the germline V gene are LNHDA and SQIVND (reference sequence). This CDR3 reads CASSHRNYGYTF. The CDR3 nucleotides are TGTGCCAGTAGTCACAGGAACTATGGCTACACCTTC.

This chain links TRBV28 with TRBJ2-7; D is perhaps TRBD1 (6 bases). V gave up 3 bases and J gave up 6 bases, with 12 bases separating them. The germline CDR1 and CDR2 sequences are MDHEN and SYDVKM. The CDR3 sequence is 13 residues long. CDR3 in amino acids: CASSFLKGGEQYF. The CDR3 nucleotides are TGTGCCAGCAGTTTCCTCAAAGGGGGCGAGCAGTACTTC.

This sequence joins TRBV27 and TRBJ1-2; weak D call: TRBD1 (5 bases). The CDR3 extends over 14 amino acids. V was trimmed by 5 bases and J by 5 bases, leaving 15 bases between them. Germline V gives CDR1 MNHEY, CDR2 SMNVEV (reference sequence). CDR3 loop: CASSPTRGGYGYTF. CDR3 bases: TGTGCCAGCAGTCCGACCCGGGGGGGATATGGCTACACCTTC.

The genes are TRBV5-1 and TRBJ2-2; D ambiguous. The CDR3 runs to 15 residues. The V gene lost 3 bases and the J gene lost 6 bases, with 15 bases spanning the gap. Germline lookup yields CDR1 SGHRS and CDR2 YFSETQ. This CDR3 reads CASSSAPPPAGELFF. In DNA form, the CDR3 reads TGCGCCAGCAGCTCGGCCCCCCCTCCTGCCGGGGAGCTGTTTTTT.